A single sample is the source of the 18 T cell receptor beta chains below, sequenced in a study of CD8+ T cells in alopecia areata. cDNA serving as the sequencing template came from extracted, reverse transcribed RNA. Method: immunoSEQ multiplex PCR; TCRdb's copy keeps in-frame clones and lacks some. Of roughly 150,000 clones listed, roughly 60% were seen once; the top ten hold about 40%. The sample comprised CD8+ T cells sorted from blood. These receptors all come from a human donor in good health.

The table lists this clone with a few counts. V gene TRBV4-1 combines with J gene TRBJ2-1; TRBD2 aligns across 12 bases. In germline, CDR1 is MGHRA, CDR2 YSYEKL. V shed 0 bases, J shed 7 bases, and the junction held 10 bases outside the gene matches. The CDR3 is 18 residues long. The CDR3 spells CASSQEALTSGSGNEQFF. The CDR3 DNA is TGCGCCAGCAGCCAAGAAGCCTTGACTAGCGGGAGTGGGAATGAGCAGTTCTTC.

The CDR3 reads CASSPPGGNTGELFF. The CDR3 coding sequence is TGTGCCAGCAGCCCGCCGGGGGGGAACACCGGGGAGCTGTTTTTT. This rearrangement joins TRBV11-2 to TRBJ2-2; 7 bases line up with TRBD2. V was pared by 5 bases and J by 1 base, with 4 bases of the junction left unmatched. The CDR3 sequence is 15 residues long. The germline V gene has CDR1 SGHAT and CDR2 FQNNGV.

CDR3 residues: CASSDYLANQPQHF. CDR3 sequence (DNA): TGTGCCAGCAGCGACTACTTGGCCAATCAGCCCCAGCATTTT. The V gene is TRBV6-1, the J gene TRBJ1-5; D is unresolved. CDR1 is MNHNS and CDR2 is SASEGT in the germline V gene. This CDR3 is built from 14 residues. V was pared by 6 bases and J by 3 bases, with 12 bases between.

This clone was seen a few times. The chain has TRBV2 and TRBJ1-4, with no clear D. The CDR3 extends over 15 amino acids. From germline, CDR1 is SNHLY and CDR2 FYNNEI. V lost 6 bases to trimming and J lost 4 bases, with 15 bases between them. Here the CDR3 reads CASSEIARSNEKLFF. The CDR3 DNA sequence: TGTGCCAGCAGCGAAATCGCCAGGAGTAATGAAAAACTGTTTTTT.

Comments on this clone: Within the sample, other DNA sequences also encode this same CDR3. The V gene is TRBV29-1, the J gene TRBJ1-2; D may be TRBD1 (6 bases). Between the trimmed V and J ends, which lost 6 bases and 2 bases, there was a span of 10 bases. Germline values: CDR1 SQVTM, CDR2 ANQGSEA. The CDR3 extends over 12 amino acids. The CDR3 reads CSVPDRNYGYTF. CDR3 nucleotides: TGCAGCGTGCCGGACAGAAACTATGGCTACACCTTC.

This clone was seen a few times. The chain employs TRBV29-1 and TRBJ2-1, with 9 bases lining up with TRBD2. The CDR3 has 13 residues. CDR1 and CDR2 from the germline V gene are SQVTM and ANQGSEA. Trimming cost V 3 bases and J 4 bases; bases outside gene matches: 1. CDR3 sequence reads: CSVELAGYNEQFF. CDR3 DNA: TGCAGCGTTGAGCTAGCGGGATACAATGAGCAGTTCTTC.

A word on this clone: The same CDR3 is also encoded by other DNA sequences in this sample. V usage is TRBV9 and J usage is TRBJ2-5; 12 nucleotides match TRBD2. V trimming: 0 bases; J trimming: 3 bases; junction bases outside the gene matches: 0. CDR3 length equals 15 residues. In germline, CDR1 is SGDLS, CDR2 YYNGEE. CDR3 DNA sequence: TGTGCCAGCAGCGTAGGGACTAGCGGGAAAGAGACCCAGTACTTC. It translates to CASSVGTSGKETQYF.

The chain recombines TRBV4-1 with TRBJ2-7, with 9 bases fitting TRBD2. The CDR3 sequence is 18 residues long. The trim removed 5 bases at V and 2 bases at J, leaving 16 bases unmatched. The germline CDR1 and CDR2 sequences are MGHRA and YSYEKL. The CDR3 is CASSAKASGKVGPYEQYF. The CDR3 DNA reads TGCGCCAGCAGCGCTAAAGCTAGCGGGAAAGTAGGACCCTACGAGCAGTACTTC.

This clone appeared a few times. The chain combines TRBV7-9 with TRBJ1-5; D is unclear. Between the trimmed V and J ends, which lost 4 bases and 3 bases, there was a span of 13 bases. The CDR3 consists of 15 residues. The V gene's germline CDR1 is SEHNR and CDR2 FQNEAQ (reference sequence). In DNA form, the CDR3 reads TGTGCCAGCAGCTCGTCGGCACAGCTCAATCAGCCCCAGCATTTT. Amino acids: CASSSSAQLNQPQHF.

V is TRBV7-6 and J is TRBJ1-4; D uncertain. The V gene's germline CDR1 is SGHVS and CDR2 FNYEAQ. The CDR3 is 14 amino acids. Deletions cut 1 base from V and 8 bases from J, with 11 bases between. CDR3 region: CASSLVVSGEKLFF. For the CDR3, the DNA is TGTGCCAGCAGCTTAGTAGTTTCGGGGGAAAAACTGTTTTTT.

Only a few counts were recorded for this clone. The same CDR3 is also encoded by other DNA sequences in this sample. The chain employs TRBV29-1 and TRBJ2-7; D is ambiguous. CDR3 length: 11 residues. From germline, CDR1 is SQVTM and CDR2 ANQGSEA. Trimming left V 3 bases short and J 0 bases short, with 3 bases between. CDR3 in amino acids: CSVDTSYEQYF. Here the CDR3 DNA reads TGCAGCGTTGACACCTCCTACGAGCAGTACTTC.

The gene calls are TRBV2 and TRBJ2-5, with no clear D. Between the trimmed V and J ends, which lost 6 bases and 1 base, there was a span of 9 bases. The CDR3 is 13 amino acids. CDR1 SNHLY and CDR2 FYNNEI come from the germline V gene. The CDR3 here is CASRELFQETQYF. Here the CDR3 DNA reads TGTGCCAGCAGGGAGCTGTTCCAAGAGACCCAGTACTTC.

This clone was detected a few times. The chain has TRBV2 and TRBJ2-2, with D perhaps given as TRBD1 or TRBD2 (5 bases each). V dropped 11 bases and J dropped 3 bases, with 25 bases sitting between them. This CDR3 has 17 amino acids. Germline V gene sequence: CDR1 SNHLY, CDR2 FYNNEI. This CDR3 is CAARISRGTLYTGELFF. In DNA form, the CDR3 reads TGTGCCGCCAGGATCTCTCGAGGGACGTTGTACACCGGGGAGCTGTTTTTT.

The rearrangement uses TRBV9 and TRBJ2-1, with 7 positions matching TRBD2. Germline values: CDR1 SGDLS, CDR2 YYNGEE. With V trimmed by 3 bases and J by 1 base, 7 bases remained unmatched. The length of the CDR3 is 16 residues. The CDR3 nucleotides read TGTGCCAGCAGCGACAAGAGCGGGGTTTCCTACAATGAGCAGTTCTTC. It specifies CASSDKSGVSYNEQFF.

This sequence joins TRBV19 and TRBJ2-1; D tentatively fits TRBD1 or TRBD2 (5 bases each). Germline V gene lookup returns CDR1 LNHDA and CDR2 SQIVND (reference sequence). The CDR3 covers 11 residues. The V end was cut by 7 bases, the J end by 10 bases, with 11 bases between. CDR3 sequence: CASKGGTEQFF. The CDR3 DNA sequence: TGTGCCAGTAAGGGTGGGACCGAGCAGTTCTTC.

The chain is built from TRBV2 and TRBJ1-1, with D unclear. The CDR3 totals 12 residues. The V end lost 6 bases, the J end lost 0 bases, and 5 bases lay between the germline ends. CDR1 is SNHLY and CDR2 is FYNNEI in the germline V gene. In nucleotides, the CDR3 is TGTGCCAGCAGCCCAGTGAACACTGAAGCTTTCTTT. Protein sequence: CASSPVNTEAFF.

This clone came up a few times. The CDR3 DNA is TGTGCCAGCAGTTATTACAGAGCCTACGAGCAGTACTTC. Translating gives CASSYYRAYEQYF. This chain links TRBV28 with TRBJ2-7; D gene ambiguous. Germline CDR1 and CDR2: MDHEN and SYDVKM. CDR3 length: 13 amino acids. The germline V and J ends were trimmed by 4 bases and 2 bases, with 9 bases remaining between them.

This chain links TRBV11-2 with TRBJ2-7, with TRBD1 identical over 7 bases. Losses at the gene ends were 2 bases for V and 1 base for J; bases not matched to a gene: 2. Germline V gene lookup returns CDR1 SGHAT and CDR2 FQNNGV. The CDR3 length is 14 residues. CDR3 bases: TGTGCCAGCAGCTTATGGGGACAGTCCTACGAGCAGTACTTC. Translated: CASSLWGQSYEQYF.